This is a list of T cell receptor beta chains from one sample in a study of siplizumab effects on memory and regulatory T cells. The assay was immunoSEQ multiplex PCR, and TCRdb's table has in-frame clones only and misses some. The sample carries about 82,000 clones, 87% recorded once. Sequencing input: Tregs sorted from blood. The receptors derive from a human donor in good health. The CDR3 runs from the conserved cysteine through the conserved F or W. Fields, in order: V gene, clone size, J gene, D gene, CDR3 DNA, CDR3 protein. A D gene is named only where the DNA matches it firmly. A row's size may be missing; if present it is once, few, many or a size class.

v_call: TRBV6-1
clone_size: .
j_call: TRBJ2-7
d_call: .
cdr3_nt: TGTGCCAGCAGTGGCGACAGGCCGTCCTACGAGCAGTACTTC
cdr3_aa: CASSGDRPSYEQYF

v_call: TRBV18
clone_size: .
j_call: TRBJ1-5
d_call: .
cdr3_nt: TGTGCCAGCTCCCCAGGATCAGGGAATCAGCCCCAGCATTTT
cdr3_aa: CASSPGSGNQPQHF

v_call: TRBV27
clone_size: .
j_call: TRBJ2-3
d_call: .
cdr3_nt: TGTGCCAGCAGAATCGGGACTCTGAGCACAGATACGCAGTATTTT
cdr3_aa: CASRIGTLSTDTQYF

v_call: TRBV7-3
clone_size: .
j_call: TRBJ2-5
d_call: TRBD2
cdr3_nt: TGTGCCAGCAGCAGGCTAGCGGGGCCTCAAGAGACCCAGTACTTC
cdr3_aa: CASSRLAGPQETQYF

v_call: TRBV2
clone_size: .
j_call: TRBJ1-1
d_call: .
cdr3_nt: TGTGCCAGCAGTGAAGGGGGGACTGAAGCTTTCTTT
cdr3_aa: CASSEGGTEAFF

v_call: TRBV19
clone_size: .
j_call: TRBJ1-2
d_call: .
cdr3_nt: TGTGCCAGTAGCGTACGTCTCGGACGTTCGGACGGCTACACCTTC
cdr3_aa: CASSVRLGRSDGYTF

v_call: TRBV10-3
clone_size: .
j_call: TRBJ1-2
d_call: .
cdr3_nt: TGTGCCATCAGTGAGGGCAGGCTGGACGGCTACACCTTC
cdr3_aa: CAISEGRLDGYTF

v_call: TRBV7-6
clone_size: .
j_call: TRBJ1-5
d_call: .
cdr3_nt: TGTGCCAGCAGCTTAGCAGTTACGGGGGCGCGAGGAACTCAGCCCCAGCATTTT
cdr3_aa: CASSLAVTGARGTQPQHF

v_call: TRBV7-9
clone_size: once
j_call: TRBJ1-2
d_call: TRBD1
cdr3_nt: TGTGCCAGCAGCCCGGGGACAGGGGCCTGGCTTGGCTATGGCTACACCTTC
cdr3_aa: CASSPGTGAWLGYGYTF

v_call: TRBV5-1
clone_size: .
j_call: TRBJ2-5
d_call: TRBD2
cdr3_nt: TGCGCCAGCAGCCCCTCTAGCGGGGGGGCCCGGGAGACCCAGTACTTC
cdr3_aa: CASSPSSGGARETQYF